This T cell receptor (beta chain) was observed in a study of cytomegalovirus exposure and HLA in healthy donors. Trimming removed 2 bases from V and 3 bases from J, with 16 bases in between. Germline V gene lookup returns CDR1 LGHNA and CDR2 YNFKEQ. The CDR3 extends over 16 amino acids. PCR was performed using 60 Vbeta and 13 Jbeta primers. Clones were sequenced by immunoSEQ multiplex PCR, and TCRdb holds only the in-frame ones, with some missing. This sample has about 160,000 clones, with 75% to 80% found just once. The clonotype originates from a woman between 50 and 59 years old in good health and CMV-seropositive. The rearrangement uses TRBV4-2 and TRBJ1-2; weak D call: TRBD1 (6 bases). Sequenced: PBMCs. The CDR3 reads CASSQRSGGGDYGYTF. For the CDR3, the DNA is TGTGCCAGCAGCCAAAGAAGCGGGGGCGGCGACTATGGCTACACCTTC.